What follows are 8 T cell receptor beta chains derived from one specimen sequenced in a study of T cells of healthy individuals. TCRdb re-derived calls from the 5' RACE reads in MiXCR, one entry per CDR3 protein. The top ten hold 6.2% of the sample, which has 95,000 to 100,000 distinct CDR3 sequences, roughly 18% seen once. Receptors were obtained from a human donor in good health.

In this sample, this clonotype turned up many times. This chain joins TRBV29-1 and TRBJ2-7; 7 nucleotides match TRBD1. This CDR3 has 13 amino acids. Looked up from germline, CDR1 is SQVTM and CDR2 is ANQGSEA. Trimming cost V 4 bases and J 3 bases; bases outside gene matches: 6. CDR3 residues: CSVVTGQSYEQYF. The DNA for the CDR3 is TGCAGCGTTGTGACAGGGCAAAGCTACGAGCAGTACTTC.

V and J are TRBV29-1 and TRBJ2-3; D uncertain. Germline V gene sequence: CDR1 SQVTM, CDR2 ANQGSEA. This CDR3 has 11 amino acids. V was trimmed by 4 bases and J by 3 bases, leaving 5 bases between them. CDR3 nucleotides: TGCAGCGTTGGAGAGACAGATACGCAGTATTTT. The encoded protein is CSVGETDTQYF.

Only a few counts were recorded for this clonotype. CDR3: CASSTPLRGGNEQFF. The CDR3 bases are TGTGCCAGCAGTACCCCACTGCGGGGGGGTAATGAGCAGTTCTTC. The chain is built from TRBV2 and TRBJ2-1; 9 bases match TRBD2. This CDR3 has 15 amino acids. V dropped 5 bases and J dropped 7; count of bases not matched to a gene: 9. The V gene's germline CDR1 is SNHLY and CDR2 FYNNEI.

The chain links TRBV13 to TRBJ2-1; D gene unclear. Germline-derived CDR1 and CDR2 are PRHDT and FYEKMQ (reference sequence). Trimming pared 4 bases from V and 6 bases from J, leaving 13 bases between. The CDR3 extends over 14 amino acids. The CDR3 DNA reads TGTGCCAGCAGCTCGAGACTCCCCGGCAATGAGCAGTTCTTC. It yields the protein CASSSRLPGNEQFF.

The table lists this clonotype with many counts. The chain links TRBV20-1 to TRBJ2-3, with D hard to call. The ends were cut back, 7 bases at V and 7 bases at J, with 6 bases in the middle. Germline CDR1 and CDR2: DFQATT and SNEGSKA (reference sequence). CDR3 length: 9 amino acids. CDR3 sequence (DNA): TGCAGTGTGGGGAATACGCAGTATTTT. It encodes CSVGNTQYF.

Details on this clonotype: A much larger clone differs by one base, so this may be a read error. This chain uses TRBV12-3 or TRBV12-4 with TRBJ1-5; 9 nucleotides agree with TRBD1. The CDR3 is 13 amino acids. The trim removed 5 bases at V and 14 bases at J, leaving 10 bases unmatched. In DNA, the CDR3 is TGTGCCAGCAGTCCCGGGACAGGGTACCCCAAGCATTTT. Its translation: CASSPGTGYPKHF.

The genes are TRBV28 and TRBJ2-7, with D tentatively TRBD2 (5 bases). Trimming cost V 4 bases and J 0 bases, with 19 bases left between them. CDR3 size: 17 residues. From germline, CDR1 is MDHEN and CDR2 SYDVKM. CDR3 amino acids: CASSSSSDSAISYEQYF. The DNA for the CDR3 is TGTGCCAGCAGTTCCTCCTCGGATAGCGCAATCTCCTACGAGCAGTACTTC.

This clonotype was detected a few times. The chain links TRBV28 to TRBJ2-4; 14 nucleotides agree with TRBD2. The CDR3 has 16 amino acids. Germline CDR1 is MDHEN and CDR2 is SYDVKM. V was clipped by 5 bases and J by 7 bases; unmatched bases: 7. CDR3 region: CASSKGGTSGSNIQYF. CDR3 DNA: TGTGCCAGCAGTAAAGGAGGGACTAGCGGGAGCAACATTCAGTACTTC.